Following are 21 T cell receptor beta chains from one sample sequenced in a study of blood T cells in healthy people across ages. Together with a sample-barcoded 5' primer, a J-beta primer mix was included in a second PCR lasting about 6 to 11 cycles. TCRdb re-analysed the 5' RACE reads in MiXCR, keeping a single row per CDR3 protein. The data contain approximately 850,000 distinct CDR3 sequences, 55% to 75% of them seen just once; the ten biggest clones take up roughly 22%. The sample consisted of blood. Receptor source: a man younger than 40 in good health.

The J gene is TRBJ2-5, the V gene TRBV20-1, with D perhaps matching TRBD1 or TRBD2 (5 bases each). The better agreement between TRBJ2-7 and the DNA end casts doubt on the J call. The germline V gene has CDR1 DFQATT and CDR2 SNEGSKA (reference sequence). The CDR3 consists of 15 residues. DNA of the CDR3: TGCAGTGCTAGAGATACCGGGACCTTCTACTACGAGCAGTACTTC. Amino acid sequence: CSARDTGTFYYEQYF.

V is TRBV6-2 or TRBV6-3 and J is TRBJ2-1; 9 positions agree with TRBD2. V lost 6 bases, J lost 7 bases, and 10 bases stayed unmatched. The CDR3 covers 15 residues. CDR1 is MNHEY, CDR2 SVGEGT, per germline. CDR3 loop: CASSQRGAYWNEQFF. In nucleotides, the CDR3 is TGTGCCAGCAGCCAGCGGGGGGCCTACTGGAATGAGCAGTTCTTC.

This sequence joins TRBV4-1 and TRBJ2-1, with D tentatively TRBD2 (7 bases). Per the germline V gene, CDR1 is MGHRA and CDR2 is YSYEKL. This CDR3 spans 16 amino acids. V was shortened by 0 bases and J by 6 bases, with 15 bases between the two germline ends. CDR3 sequence: CASSQEAGAISNEQFF. DNA for the CDR3: TGCGCCAGCAGCCAAGAGGCGGGGGCCATCAGCAATGAGCAGTTCTTC.

V is TRBV12-3 or TRBV12-4 and J is TRBJ1-2, with unresolved D. The V end was cut by 5 bases, the J end by 11 bases, with 21 bases between. This CDR3 spans 14 amino acids. CDR3: CASSPSFGPTGYTF. As DNA, the CDR3 is TGTGCCAGCAGTCCCTCCTTTGGTCCCACGGGGTACACCTTC.

A remark on this clonotype: One end of the junction does not line up with germline, which may come from a read error. The gene calls are TRBV5-1 and TRBJ2-3, with 8 positions matching TRBD1. The germline V gene encodes CDR1 SGHRS and CDR2 YFSETQ. This CDR3 is 14 amino acids long. This CDR3 is CASILGTGPAIKYF. The CDR3 bases are TGCGCCAGCATCTTGGGGACAGGCCCGGCTATCAAGTATTTT. The full variable domain, its missing parts supplied by reference TRBV5-1 and TRBJ2-3, is KAGVTQTPRYLIKTRGQQVTLSCSPISGHRSVSWYQQTPGQGLQFLFEYFSETQRNKGNFPGRFSGRQFSNSRSEMNVSTLELGDSALYLCASILGTGPAIKYFGPGTRLTVL.

A few counts support this clonotype. V usage is TRBV20-1 and J usage is TRBJ2-5; 9 positions match TRBD2. The CDR3 has 13 amino acids. The germline V gene has CDR1 DFQATT and CDR2 SNEGSKA (reference sequence). V was clipped by 6 bases and J by 6 bases; unmatched bases: 8. The CDR3 loop reads CSASKGLAKTQYF. The CDR3 DNA follows: TGCAGTGCATCAAAGGGACTAGCAAAGACCCAGTACTTC.

The gene calls are TRBV4-2 and TRBJ2-1; D is perhaps TRBD1 or TRBD2 (5 bases each). The DNA end lines up better with TRBJ2-7; the J call may be wrong. The CDR3 covers 16 residues. Germline V CDR1 and CDR2: LGHNA, YNFKEQ. The CDR3 DNA sequence: TGTGCCAGCAGCCACGCGGCCGGGACCTTCACCTACGAGCAGTACTTC. Residues: CASSHAAGTFTYEQYF.

This clonotype was counted a few times. The V gene is TRBV18, the J gene TRBJ2-5, with 7 nucleotides matching TRBD2. CDR3 length: 14 residues. The J segment lost 5 bases and the V segment lost 3 bases, leaving 6 bases of the junction unmatched. Germline lookup yields CDR1 KGHSH and CDR2 LQKENI. CDR3 loop: CASSPRGTVETQYF. The CDR3 DNA reads as TGTGCCAGCTCACCGCGGGGGACCGTTGAGACCCAGTACTTC.

The chain couples TRBV14 to TRBJ2-7; D ambiguous. Trimming left V 4 bases short and J 7 bases short, with 17 bases between. Germline CDR1 SGHDN, CDR2 FVKESK. This CDR3 spans 14 amino acids. The CDR3 loop is CASSPDRFGLEQYF. The CDR3 coding sequence is TGTGCCAGCAGCCCCGATCGATTTGGTCTGGAGCAGTACTTC. The variable domain in full, with the rest retrieved from reference TRBV14 and TRBJ2-7, is EAGVTQFPSHSVIEKGQTVTLRCDPISGHDNLYWYRRVMGKEIKFLLHFVKESKQDESGMPNNRFLAERTGGTYSTLKVQPAELEDSGVYFCASSPDRFGLEQYFGPGTRLTVT.

J is TRBJ2-7 and V is TRBV12-3 or TRBV12-4, with D perhaps TRBD1 or TRBD2 (5 bases each). This CDR3 has 13 residues. Trimming stripped 5 bases from V and 7 bases from J, with 15 bases between. The CDR3 DNA reads TGTGCCAGCAGTGCGTCCGGGGCAAATGAGCAGTACTTC. As protein: CASSASGANEQYF.

The chain carries TRBV6-5 and TRBJ2-5; 8 nucleotides align to TRBD2. The CDR3 contains 15 residues. Germline V gene sequence: CDR1 MNHEY, CDR2 SVGAGI. Trimming cost V 6 bases and J 4 bases; bases outside gene matches: 10. In DNA form, the CDR3 reads TGTGCCAGCAGGGGGACCGGGACTAGTGGAGAGACCCAGTACTTC. Amino acids: CASRGTGTSGETQYF.

This sequence joins TRBV12-3 or TRBV12-4 and TRBJ2-5; TRBD2 aligns across 7 bases. The V segment lost 0 bases and the J segment 11 bases; nucleotides outside the gene matches: 12. CDR3 length: 15 amino acids. The CDR3 spells CASSLAGLVGNEQYF. In nucleotides, the CDR3 is TGTGCCAGCAGTTTAGCAGGACTAGTGGGCAATGAGCAGTACTTC.

Worth noting for this clonotype: One end of the junction is discordant with germline, which a read error may explain. V is TRBV6-6 and J is TRBJ1-2; D is uncertain. CDR3 size: 14 residues. Looked up from germline, CDR1 is MNHNY and CDR2 is SVGAGI (reference sequence). CDR3 region: CTSSSSPANYGYTF. The CDR3 bases are TGTACCAGCAGTTCCAGCCCAGCTAACTATGGCTACACCTTC.

The chain uses TRBV3-1 and TRBJ2-7, with D hard to call. CDR3 length: 13 amino acids. Germline CDR1 reads LGHDT; CDR2 reads YNNKEL (reference sequence). V lost 4 bases to trimming and J lost 7 bases, with 14 bases between them. CDR3 coding DNA: TGTGCCAGCAGCCTTTCCTCAGTGCGAGAGCAGTACTTC. The encoded protein is CASSLSSVREQYF.

The rearrangement links TRBV12-3 or TRBV12-4 to TRBJ2-7; 7 nucleotides match TRBD1. The CDR3 runs 12 residues. With 1 base clipped from V and 12 bases from J, the junction kept 6 bases outside the gene matches. The CDR3 region has the DNA TGTGCCAGCAGTTTAGACAGGGGAGAGGGGTACTTC. It codes for CASSLDRGEGYF.

The chain employs TRBV20-1 and TRBJ1-2; D may be TRBD1 (6 bases). This CDR3 comprises 13 residues. V was pared by 6 bases and J by 4 bases, with 15 bases between. CDR1 is DFQATT, CDR2 SNEGSKA, per germline (reference sequence). The CDR3 sequence is CSAPRTAPYGYTF. The CDR3 region has the DNA TGCAGTGCCCCCAGGACAGCCCCCTATGGCTACACCTTC.

A note on this clonotype: A much larger clone lies one base from this, so it may be a read error. The genes are TRBV20-1 and TRBJ2-1; D is unclear. Germline-derived CDR1 and CDR2 are DFQATT and SNEGSKA (reference sequence). The CDR3 runs to 15 residues. V lost 0 bases and J 2 bases, leaving 11 bases between the germline ends. CDR3 loop: CSARDVANPYNEQFF. CDR3 DNA: TGCAGTGCTAGAGATGTAGCCAACCCCTACAATGAGCAGTTCTTC.

The CDR3 is CASSYFARGSYEQYF. The CDR3 DNA reads TGTGCCAGCAGTTACTTCGCGAGGGGGTCCTACGAGCAGTACTTC. The chain has TRBV6-5 and TRBJ2-7; D might be TRBD1 (6 bases). The length of the CDR3 is 15 residues. V lost 1 base and J 1 base, leaving 11 bases between the germline ends. Germline V lookup: CDR1 MNHEY, CDR2 SVGAGI.

V and J are TRBV7-2 and TRBJ2-6; D is undetermined. Trimming left V 1 base short and J 0 bases short, with 13 bases between. Per the germline V gene, CDR1 is SGHTA and CDR2 is FQGNSA. The CDR3 is 18 amino acids. The CDR3 loop is CASSLVGTTGSGANVLTF. The CDR3, as DNA: TGTGCCAGCAGCTTAGTGGGCACCACCGGCTCTGGGGCCAACGTCCTGACTTTC.

This clonotype has just one count. The rearrangement links TRBV6-6 to TRBJ2-5; D possibly uses TRBD1 or TRBD2 (5 bases each). The better agreement between TRBJ2-7 and the DNA end casts doubt on the J call. Germline assignment: CDR1 MNHNY and CDR2 SVGAGI (reference sequence). This CDR3 is built from 14 residues. CDR3 loop: CASIPRQGVGEQYF. CDR3 DNA: TGTGCCAGCATACCTCGGCAGGGAGTAGGCGAGCAGTACTTC.

This clonotype has just a few counts. The chain uses TRBV7-2 and TRBJ2-1, with 11 bases identical to TRBD2. The CDR3 length is 17 residues. Looked up from germline, CDR1 is SGHTA and CDR2 is FQGNSA. Losses at the gene ends were 0 bases for V and 7 bases for J; bases not matched to a gene: 8. CDR3 DNA sequence: TGTGCCAGCAGCTTAGCGGCTAGCGGGAGGAGGGGGAATGAGCAGTTCTTC. Translating gives CASSLAASGRRGNEQFF.